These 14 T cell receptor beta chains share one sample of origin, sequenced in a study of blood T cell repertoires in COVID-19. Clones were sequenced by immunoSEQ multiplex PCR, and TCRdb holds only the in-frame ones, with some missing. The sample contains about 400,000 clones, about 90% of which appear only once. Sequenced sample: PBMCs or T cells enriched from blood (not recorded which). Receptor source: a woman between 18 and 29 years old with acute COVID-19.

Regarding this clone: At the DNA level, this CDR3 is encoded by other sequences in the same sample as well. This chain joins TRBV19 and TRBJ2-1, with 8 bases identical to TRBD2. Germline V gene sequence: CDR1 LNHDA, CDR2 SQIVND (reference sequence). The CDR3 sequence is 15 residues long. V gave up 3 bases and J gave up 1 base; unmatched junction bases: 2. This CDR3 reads CASSIPSGSYNEQFF. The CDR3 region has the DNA TGTGCCAGTAGTATCCCTAGCGGGTCCTACAATGAGCAGTTCTTC.

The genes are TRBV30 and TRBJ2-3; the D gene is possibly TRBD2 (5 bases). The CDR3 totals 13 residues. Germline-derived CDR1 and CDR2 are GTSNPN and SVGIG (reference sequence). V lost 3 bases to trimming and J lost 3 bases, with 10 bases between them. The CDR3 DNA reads TGTGCCTGGAGCAGTTTAGCGACAGATACGCAGTATTTT. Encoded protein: CAWSSLATDTQYF. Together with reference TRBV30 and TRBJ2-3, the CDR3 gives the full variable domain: SQTIHQWPATLVQPVGSPLSLECTVEGTSNPNLYWYRQAAGRGLQLLFYSVGIGQISSEVPQNLSASRPQDRQFILSSKKLLLSDSGFYLCAWSSLATDTQYFGPGTRLTVL.

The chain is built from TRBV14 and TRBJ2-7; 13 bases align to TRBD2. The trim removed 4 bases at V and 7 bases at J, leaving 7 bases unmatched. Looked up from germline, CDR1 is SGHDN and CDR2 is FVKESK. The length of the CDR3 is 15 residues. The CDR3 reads CASSPGLAGPLEQYF. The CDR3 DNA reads TGTGCCAGCAGCCCGGGACTAGCGGGGCCCCTGGAGCAGTACTTC.

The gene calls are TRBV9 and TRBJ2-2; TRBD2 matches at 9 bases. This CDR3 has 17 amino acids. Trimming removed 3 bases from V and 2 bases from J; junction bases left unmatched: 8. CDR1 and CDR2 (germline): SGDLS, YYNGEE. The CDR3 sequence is CASSELGLASNTGELFF. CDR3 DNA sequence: TGTGCCAGCAGCGAGCTCGGACTAGCGAGTAACACCGGGGAGCTGTTTTTT.

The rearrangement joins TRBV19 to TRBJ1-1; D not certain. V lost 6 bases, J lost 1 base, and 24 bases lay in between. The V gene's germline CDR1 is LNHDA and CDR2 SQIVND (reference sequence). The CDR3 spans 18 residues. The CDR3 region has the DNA TGTGCCAGTAGACCGCCTTTTTTTGGAGGCGGCCGGAACACTGAAGCTTTCTTT. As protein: CASRPPFFGGGRNTEAFF.

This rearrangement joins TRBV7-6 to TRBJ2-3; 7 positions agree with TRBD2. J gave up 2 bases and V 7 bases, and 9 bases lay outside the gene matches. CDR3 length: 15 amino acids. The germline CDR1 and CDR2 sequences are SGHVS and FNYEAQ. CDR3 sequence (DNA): TGTGCCAGCATGGTATCGGGGGGATACACAGATACGCAGTATTTT. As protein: CASMVSGGYTDTQYF.

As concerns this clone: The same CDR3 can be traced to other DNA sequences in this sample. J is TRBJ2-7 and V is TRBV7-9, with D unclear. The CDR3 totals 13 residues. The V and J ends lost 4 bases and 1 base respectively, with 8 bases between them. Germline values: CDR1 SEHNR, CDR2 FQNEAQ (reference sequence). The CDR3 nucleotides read TGTGCCAGCAGCTCCGGGTCTTCCTACGAGCAGTACTTC. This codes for CASSSGSSYEQYF. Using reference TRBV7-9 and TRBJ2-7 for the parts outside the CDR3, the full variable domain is DTGVSQNPRHKITKRGQNVTFRCDPISEHNRLYWYRQTLGQGPEFLTYFQNEAQLEKSRLLSDRFSAERPKGSFSTLEIQRTEQGDSAMYLCASSSGSSYEQYFGPGTRLTVT.

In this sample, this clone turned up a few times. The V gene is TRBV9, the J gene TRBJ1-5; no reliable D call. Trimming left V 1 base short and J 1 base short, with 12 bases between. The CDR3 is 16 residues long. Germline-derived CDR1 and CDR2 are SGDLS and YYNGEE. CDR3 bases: TGTGCCAGCAGCGTAAGAGGTATTCGGAGCAATCAGCCCCAGCATTTT. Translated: CASSVRGIRSNQPQHF. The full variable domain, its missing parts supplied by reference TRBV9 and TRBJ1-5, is DSGVTQTPKHLITATGQRVTLRCSPRSGDLSVYWYQQSLDQGLQFLIQYYNGEERAKGNILERFSAQQFPDLHSELNLSSLELGDSALYFCASSVRGIRSNQPQHFGDGTRLSIL.

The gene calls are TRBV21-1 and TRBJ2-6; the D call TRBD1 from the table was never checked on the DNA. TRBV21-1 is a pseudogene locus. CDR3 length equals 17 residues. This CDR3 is CASPGDLESCGANVLTF. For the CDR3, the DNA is TGTGCCAGCCCAGGGGATCTAGAGTCGTGTGGGGCCAACGTCCTGACTTTC.

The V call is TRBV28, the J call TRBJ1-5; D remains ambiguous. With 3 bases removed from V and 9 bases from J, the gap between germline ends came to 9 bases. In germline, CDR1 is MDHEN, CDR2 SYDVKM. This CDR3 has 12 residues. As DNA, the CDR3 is TGTGCCAGCAGTTTTCCGGGTGGGCCCCAGCATTTT. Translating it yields CASSFPGGPQHF.

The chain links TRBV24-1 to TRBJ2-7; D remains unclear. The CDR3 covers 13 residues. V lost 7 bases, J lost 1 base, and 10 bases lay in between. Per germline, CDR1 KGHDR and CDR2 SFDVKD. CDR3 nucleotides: TGTGCCACCAGCGTTTTTCCTTCCTACGAGCAGTACTTC. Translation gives CATSVFPSYEQYF.

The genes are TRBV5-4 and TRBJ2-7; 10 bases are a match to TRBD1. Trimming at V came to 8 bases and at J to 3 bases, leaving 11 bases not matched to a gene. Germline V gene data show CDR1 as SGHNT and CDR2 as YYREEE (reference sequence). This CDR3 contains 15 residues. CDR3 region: CASYNRGTGDYEQYF. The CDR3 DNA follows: TGTGCCAGTTATAATCGGGGGACAGGGGACTACGAGCAGTACTTC.

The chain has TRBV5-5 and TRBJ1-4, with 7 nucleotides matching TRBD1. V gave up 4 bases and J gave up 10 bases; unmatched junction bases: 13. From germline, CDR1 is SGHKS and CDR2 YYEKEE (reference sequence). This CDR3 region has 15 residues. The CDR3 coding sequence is TGTGCCAGCAGCCCCGGGACAGCCTCTGGGGGAAAACTGTTTTTT. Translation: CASSPGTASGGKLFF.

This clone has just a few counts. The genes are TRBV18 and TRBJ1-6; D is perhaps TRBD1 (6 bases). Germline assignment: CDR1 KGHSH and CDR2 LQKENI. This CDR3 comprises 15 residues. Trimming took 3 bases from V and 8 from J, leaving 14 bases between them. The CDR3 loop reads CASSPRQGLDSPLHF. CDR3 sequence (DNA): TGTGCCAGCTCACCTCGTCAGGGGCTTGATTCACCCCTCCACTTT. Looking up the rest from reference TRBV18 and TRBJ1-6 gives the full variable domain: NAGVMQNPRHLVRRRGQEARLRCSPMKGHSHVYWYRQLPEEGLKFMVYLQKENIIDESGMPKERFSAEFPKEGPSILRIQQVVRGDSAAYFCASSPRQGLDSPLHFGNGTRLTVT.